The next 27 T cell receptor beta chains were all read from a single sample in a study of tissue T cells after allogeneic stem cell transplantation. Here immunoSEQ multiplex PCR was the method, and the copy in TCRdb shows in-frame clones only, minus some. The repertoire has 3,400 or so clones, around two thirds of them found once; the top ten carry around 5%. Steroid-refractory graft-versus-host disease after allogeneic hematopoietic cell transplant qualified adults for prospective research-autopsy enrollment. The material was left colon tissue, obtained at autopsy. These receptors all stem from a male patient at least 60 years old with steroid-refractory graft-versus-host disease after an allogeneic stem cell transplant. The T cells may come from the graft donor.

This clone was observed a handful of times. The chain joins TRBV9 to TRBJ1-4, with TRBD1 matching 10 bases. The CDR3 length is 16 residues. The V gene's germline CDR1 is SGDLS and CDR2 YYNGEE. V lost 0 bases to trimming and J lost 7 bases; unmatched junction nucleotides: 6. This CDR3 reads CASSVVPGQGGEKLFF. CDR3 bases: TGTGCCAGCAGCGTAGTACCCGGACAGGGGGGTGAAAAACTGTTTTTT.

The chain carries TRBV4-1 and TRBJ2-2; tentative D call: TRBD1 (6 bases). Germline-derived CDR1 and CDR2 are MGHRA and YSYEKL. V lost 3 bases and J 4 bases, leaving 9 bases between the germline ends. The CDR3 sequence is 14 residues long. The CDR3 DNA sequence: TGCGCCAGCAGCCAGGGGGCGGTCACCGGGGAGCTGTTTTTT. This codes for CASSQGAVTGELFF.

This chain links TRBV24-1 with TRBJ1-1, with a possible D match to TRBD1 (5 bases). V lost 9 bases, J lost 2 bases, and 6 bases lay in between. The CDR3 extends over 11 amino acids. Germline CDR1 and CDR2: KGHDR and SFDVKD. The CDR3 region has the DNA TGTGCCACCCAGGGTAACACTGAAGCTTTCTTT. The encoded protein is CATQGNTEAFF.

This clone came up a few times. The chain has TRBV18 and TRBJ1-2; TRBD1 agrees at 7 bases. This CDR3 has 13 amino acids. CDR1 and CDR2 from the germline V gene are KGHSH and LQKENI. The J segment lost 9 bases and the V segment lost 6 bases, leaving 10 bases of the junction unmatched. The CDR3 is CASSTQGIESYTF. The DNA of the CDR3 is TGTGCCAGCTCGACACAGGGGATCGAAAGCTACACCTTC.

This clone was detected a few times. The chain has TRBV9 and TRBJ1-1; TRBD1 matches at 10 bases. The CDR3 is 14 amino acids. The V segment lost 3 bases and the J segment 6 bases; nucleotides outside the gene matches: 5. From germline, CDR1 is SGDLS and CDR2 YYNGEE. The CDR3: CASSGGQGSPEAFF. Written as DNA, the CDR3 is TGTGCCAGCAGCGGGGGACAGGGGAGCCCTGAAGCTTTCTTT.

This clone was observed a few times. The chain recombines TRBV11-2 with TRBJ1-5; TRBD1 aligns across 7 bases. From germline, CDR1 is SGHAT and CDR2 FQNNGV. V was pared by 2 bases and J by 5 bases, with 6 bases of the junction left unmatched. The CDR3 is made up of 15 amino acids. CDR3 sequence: CASSLSGQGDQPQHF. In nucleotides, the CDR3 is TGTGCCAGCAGCTTAAGCGGGCAGGGGGATCAGCCCCAGCATTTT.

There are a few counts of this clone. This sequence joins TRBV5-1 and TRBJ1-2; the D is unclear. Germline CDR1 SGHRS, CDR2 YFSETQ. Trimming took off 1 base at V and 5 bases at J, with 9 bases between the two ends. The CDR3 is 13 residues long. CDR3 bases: TGCGCCAGCAGCTTGTCAGATGATTATGGCTACACCTTC. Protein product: CASSLSDDYGYTF.

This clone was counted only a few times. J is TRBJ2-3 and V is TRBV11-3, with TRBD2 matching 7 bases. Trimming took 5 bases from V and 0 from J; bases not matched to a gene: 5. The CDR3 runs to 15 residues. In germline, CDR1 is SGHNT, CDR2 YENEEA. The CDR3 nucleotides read TGTGCCAGCAGCCCTCGGCGGGGGAGCACAGATACGCAGTATTTT. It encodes CASSPRRGSTDTQYF. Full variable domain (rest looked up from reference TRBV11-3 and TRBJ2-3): EAGVVQSPRYKIIEKKQPVAFWCNPISGHNTLYWYLQNLGQGPELLIRYENEEAVDDSQLPKDRFSAERLKGVDSTLKIQPAELGDSAVYLCASSPRRGSTDTQYFGPGTRLTVL.

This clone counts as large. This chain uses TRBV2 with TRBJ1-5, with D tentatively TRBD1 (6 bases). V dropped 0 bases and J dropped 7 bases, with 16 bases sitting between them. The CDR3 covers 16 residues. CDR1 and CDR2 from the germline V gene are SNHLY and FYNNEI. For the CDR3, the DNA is TGTGCCAGCAGTGAAGCGGGGGCGATGGGCAGCCAGCCCCAGCATTTT. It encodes CASSEAGAMGSQPQHF.

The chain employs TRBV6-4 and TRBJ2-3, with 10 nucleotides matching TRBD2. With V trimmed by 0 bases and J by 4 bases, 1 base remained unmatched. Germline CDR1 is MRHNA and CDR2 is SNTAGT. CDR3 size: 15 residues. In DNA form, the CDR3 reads TGTGCCAGCAGTGACTCGAGCGGGGGGGCAGATACGCAGTATTTT. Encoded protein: CASSDSSGGADTQYF.

In nucleotides, the CDR3 is TGCGCCAGCAGCGGGCCCGGGACAGGGCGAGCTTTCTTT. Amino acids: CASSGPGTGRAFF. This chain uses TRBV5-1 with TRBJ1-1, with TRBD1 identical over 9 bases. V was pared by 4 bases and J by 10 bases, with 8 bases of the junction left unmatched. The germline CDR1 and CDR2 sequences are SGHRS and YFSETQ. This CDR3 comprises 13 residues.

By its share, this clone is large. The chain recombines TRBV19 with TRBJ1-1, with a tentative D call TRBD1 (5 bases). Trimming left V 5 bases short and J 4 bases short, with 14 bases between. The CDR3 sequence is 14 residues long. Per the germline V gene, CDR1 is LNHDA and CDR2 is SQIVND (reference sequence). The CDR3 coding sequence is TGTGCCAGTAGTCTTGGGCGGGGGGGCACTGAAGCTTTCTTT. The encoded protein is CASSLGRGGTEAFF.

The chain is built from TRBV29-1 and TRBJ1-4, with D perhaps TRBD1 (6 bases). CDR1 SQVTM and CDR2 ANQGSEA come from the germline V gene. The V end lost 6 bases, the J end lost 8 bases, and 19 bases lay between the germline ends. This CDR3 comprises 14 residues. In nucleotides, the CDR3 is TGCAGCGTAGAGGGTCGCCCCGGGGGCGAAAAACTGTTTTTT. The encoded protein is CSVEGRPGGEKLFF.

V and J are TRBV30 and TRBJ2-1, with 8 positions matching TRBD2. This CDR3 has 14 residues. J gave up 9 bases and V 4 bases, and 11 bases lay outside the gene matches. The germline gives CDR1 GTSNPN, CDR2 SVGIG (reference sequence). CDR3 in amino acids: CAWTPWTSTGEQFF. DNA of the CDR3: TGTGCCTGGACTCCCTGGACTAGCACGGGTGAGCAGTTCTTC. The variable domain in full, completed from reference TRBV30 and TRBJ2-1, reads SQTIHQWPATLVQPVGSPLSLECTVEGTSNPNLYWYRQAAGRGLQLLFYSVGIGQISSEVPQNLSASRPQDRQFILSSKKLLLSDSGFYLCAWTPWTSTGEQFFGPGTRLTVL.

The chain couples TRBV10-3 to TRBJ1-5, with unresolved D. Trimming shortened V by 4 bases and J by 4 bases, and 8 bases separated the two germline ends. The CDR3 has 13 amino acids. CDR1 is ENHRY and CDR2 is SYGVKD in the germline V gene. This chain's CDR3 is CAISVSGNQPQHF. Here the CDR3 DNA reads TGTGCCATCAGTGTCTCAGGTAATCAGCCCCAGCATTTT.

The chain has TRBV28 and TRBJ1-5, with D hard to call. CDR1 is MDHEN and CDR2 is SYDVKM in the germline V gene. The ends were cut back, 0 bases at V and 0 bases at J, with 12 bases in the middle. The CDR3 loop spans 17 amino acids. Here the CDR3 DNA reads TGTGCCAGCAGTTTATGGCTGGGCCCCTATAGCAATCAGCCCCAGCATTTT. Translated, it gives CASSLWLGPYSNQPQHF.

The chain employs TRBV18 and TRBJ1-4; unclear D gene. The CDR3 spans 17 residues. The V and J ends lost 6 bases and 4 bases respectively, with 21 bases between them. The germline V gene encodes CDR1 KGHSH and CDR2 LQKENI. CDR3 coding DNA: TGTGCCAGCTCCCCCCGCAGAATCCGTGAGAATAATGAAAAACTGTTTTTT. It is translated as CASSPRRIRENNEKLFF. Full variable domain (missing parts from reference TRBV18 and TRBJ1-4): NAGVMQNPRHLVRRRGQEARLRCSPMKGHSHVYWYRQLPEEGLKFMVYLQKENIIDESGMPKERFSAEFPKEGPSILRIQQVVRGDSAAYFCASSPRRIRENNEKLFFGSGTQLSVL.

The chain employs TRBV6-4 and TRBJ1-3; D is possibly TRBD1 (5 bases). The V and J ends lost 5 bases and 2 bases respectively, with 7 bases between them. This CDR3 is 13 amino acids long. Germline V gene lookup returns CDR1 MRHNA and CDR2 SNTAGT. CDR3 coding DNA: TGTGCCAGCAGTCCACAGGCTGGAAACACCATATATTTT. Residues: CASSPQAGNTIYF.

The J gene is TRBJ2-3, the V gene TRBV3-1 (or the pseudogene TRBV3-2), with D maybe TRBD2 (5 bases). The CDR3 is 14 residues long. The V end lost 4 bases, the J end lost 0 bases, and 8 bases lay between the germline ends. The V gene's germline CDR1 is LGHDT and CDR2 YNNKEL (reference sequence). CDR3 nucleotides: TGTGCCAGCAGCCGATGGACTAGCACAGATACGCAGTATTTT. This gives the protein CASSRWTSTDTQYF.

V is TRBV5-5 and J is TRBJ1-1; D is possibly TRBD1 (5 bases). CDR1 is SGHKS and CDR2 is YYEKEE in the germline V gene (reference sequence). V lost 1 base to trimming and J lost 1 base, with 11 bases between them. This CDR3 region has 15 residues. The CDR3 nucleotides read TGTGCCAGCAGCTTGAGCGGGGCATCGAACACTGAAGCTTTCTTT. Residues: CASSLSGASNTEAFF.

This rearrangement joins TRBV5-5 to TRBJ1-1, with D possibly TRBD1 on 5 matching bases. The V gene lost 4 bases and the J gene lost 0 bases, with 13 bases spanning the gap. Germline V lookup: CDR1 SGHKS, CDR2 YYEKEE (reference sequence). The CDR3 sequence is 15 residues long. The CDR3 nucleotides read TGTGCCAGCAGCCGGTGGGACCAGATGAACACTGAAGCTTTCTTT. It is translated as CASSRWDQMNTEAFF.

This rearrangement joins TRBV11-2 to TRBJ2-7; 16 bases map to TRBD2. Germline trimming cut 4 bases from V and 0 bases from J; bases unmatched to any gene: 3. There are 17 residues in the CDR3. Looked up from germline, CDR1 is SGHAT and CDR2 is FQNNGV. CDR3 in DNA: TGTGCCAGCAGCTCGGGACTAGCGGGGGGGAGCTCCTACGAGCAGTACTTC. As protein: CASSSGLAGGSSYEQYF.

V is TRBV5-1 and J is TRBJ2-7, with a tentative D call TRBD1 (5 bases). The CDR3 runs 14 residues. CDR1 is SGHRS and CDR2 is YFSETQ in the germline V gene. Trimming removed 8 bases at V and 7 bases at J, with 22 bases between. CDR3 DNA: TGCGCCAGAGACAATCGGACAAGGGTAGGGGAGCAGTACTTC. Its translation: CARDNRTRVGEQYF.

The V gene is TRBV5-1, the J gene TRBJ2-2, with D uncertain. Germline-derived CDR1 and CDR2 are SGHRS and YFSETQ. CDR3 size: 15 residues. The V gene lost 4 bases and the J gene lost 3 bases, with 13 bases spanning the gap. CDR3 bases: TGCGCCAGCAGCCCACTCAACACGGACACCGGGGAGCTGTTTTTT. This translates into CASSPLNTDTGELFF.

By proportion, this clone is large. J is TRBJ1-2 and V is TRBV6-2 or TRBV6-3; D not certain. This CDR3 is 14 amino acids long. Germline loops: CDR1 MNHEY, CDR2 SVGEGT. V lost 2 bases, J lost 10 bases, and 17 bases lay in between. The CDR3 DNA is TGTGCCAGCAGTTACAGCAGAGGACGGCTTGCCTACACCTTC. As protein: CASSYSRGRLAYTF.

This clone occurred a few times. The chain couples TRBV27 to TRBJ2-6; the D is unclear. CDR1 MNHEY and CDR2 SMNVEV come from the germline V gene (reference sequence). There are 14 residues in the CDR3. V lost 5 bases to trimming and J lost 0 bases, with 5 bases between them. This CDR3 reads CASSLTSGANVLTF. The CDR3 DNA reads TGTGCCAGCAGTCTAACCTCTGGGGCCAACGTCCTGACTTTC.

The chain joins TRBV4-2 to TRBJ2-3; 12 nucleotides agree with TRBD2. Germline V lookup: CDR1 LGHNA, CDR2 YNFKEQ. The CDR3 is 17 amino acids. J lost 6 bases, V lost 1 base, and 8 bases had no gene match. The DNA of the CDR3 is TGTGCCAGCAGCCAAGCACAACTAGCGGGGGGTTCCGATACGCAGTATTTT. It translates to CASSQAQLAGGSDTQYF.